This is a list of T cell receptor beta chains from one sample in a study of cytomegalovirus exposure and HLA in healthy donors. TCRdb keeps only in-frame clones here, not all; method: immunoSEQ multiplex PCR. Seen here are 120,000 or so clones, approximately 94% observed once, and the top ten hold approximately 1.5%. The material sequenced was PBMCs. Receptors were obtained from a man aged 18 to 35 in good health and CMV-seronegative. CDR3s include the opening cysteine and the closing phenylalanine or tryptophan. The D gene is left open where the match is weak. A row's size may be missing; if present it is once, few, many or a size class.

j_call: TRBJ2-1; d_call: TRBD1; clone_size: once; v_call: TRBV4-3; cdr3_nt: TGCGCCAGCAGCCCCGACAGGGGGAACTACAATGAGCAGTTCTTC; cdr3_aa: CASSPDRGNYNEQFF
j_call: TRBJ2-7; d_call: -; clone_size: -; v_call: TRBV4-1; cdr3_nt: TGCGCCAGCAGGCGAATCGCGGCGGACTACTACGAGCAGTACTTC; cdr3_aa: CASRRIAADYYEQYF
j_call: TRBJ1-1; d_call: -; clone_size: -; v_call: TRBV4-3; cdr3_nt: TGCGCCAGCAGCCAAGTCCGGGGTGAAGCTTTCTTT; cdr3_aa: CASSQVRGEAFF
j_call: TRBJ1-1; d_call: -; clone_size: -; v_call: TRBV7-2; cdr3_nt: TGTGCCAGCACCGACAGGACTGGGACTGAAGCTTTCTTT; cdr3_aa: CASTDRTGTEAFF
j_call: TRBJ2-2; d_call: -; clone_size: few; v_call: TRBV5-4; cdr3_nt: TGTGCCAGCAGCACTTTGGACAGACGGGAGCTGTTTTTT; cdr3_aa: CASSTLDRRELFF
j_call: TRBJ2-1; d_call: -; clone_size: -; v_call: TRBV11-2; cdr3_nt: TGTGCCAGCAGCTTAGATCAGGGATCGGGGTTCTTC; cdr3_aa: CASSLDQGSGFF
j_call: TRBJ1-1; d_call: -; clone_size: -; v_call: TRBV18; cdr3_nt: TGTGCCAGCTCACCATTCTCACAGGAGAACACTGAAGCTTTCTTT; cdr3_aa: CASSPFSQENTEAFF
j_call: TRBJ2-1; d_call: TRBD2; clone_size: -; v_call: TRBV9; cdr3_nt: TGTGCCAGCAGCTCCGGGACTAGCGGCTACAATGAGCAGTTCTTC; cdr3_aa: CASSSGTSGYNEQFF
j_call: TRBJ2-7; d_call: TRBD1; clone_size: -; v_call: TRBV28; cdr3_nt: TGTGCCAGCTCATCCGGGACAGGGAGCTCCTACGAGCAGTACTTC; cdr3_aa: CASSSGTGSSYEQYF
j_call: TRBJ1-1; d_call: TRBD1; clone_size: -; v_call: TRBV13; cdr3_nt: TGTGCCAGCAGCTTCCCTTCGACAGGGATAGACACTGAAGCTTTCTTT; cdr3_aa: CASSFPSTGIDTEAFF
j_call: TRBJ1-5; d_call: -; clone_size: -; v_call: TRBV30; cdr3_nt: TGTGCCTGGAGTTCCCGGACAATCCTTTATAGCAATCAGCCCCAGCATTTT; cdr3_aa: CAWSSRTILYSNQPQHF
j_call: TRBJ2-3; d_call: TRBD1; clone_size: -; v_call: TRBV11-2; cdr3_nt: TGTGCCAGCAGCTTCATACAGGGGGTAGCCACAGATACGCAGTATTTT; cdr3_aa: CASSFIQGVATDTQYF
j_call: TRBJ2-1; d_call: TRBD2; clone_size: -; v_call: TRBV4-1; cdr3_nt: TGCGCCAGCAGCCAAGCCGTGGCGGGAGTTAACAATGAGCAGTTCTTC; cdr3_aa: CASSQAVAGVNNEQFF
j_call: TRBJ2-1; d_call: TRBD1; clone_size: -; v_call: TRBV4-1; cdr3_nt: TGCGCCAGCAGCCAACCGGGACAGGACAATGAGCAGTTCTTC; cdr3_aa: CASSQPGQDNEQFF
j_call: TRBJ2-1; d_call: TRBD1; clone_size: once; v_call: TRBV2; cdr3_nt: TGTGCCAGCAGACCGGGACAGGGGCCTTACAATGAGCAGTTCTTC; cdr3_aa: CASRPGQGPYNEQFF
j_call: TRBJ2-3; d_call: -; clone_size: -; v_call: TRBV2; cdr3_nt: TGTGCCAGCATGTATTCAGATACGCAGTATTTT; cdr3_aa: CASMYSDTQYF
j_call: TRBJ2-7; d_call: TRBD1; clone_size: -; v_call: TRBV19; cdr3_nt: TGTGCCAGTGGAGCGACAGGGATAACCGACGAGCAGTACTTC; cdr3_aa: CASGATGITDEQYF
j_call: TRBJ2-5; d_call: TRBD2; clone_size: -; v_call: TRBV9; cdr3_nt: TGTGCCAGCAGCCCACAAGGAGGTCCGGGAGGGGAGACCCAGTACTTC; cdr3_aa: CASSPQGGPGGETQYF
j_call: TRBJ2-1; d_call: -; clone_size: -; v_call: TRBV6-4; cdr3_nt: TGTGCCAGCAGTGGATCCGGCTCCTACAATGAGCAGTTCTTC; cdr3_aa: CASSGSGSYNEQFF
j_call: TRBJ2-5; d_call: TRBD2; clone_size: -; v_call: TRBV7-3; cdr3_nt: TGTGCCAGCAGCTTACGGGGGACTAGCGGGAGGCCAGGAGAGACCCAGTACTTC; cdr3_aa: CASSLRGTSGRPGETQYF
j_call: TRBJ2-1; d_call: TRBD2; clone_size: -; v_call: TRBV11-1; cdr3_nt: TGTGCCAGCAGCTTAGGCGGGGGCTACAATGAGCAGTTCTTC; cdr3_aa: CASSLGGGYNEQFF
j_call: TRBJ2-7; d_call: -; clone_size: -; v_call: TRBV28; cdr3_nt: TGTGCCACCGCCCGACAGGCGGAGCAGTACTTC; cdr3_aa: CATARQAEQYF
j_call: TRBJ2-7; d_call: -; clone_size: -; v_call: TRBV9; cdr3_nt: TGTGCCAGCAGCGTATTTGGAACAGCCCGCTCCTACGAGCAGTACTTC; cdr3_aa: CASSVFGTARSYEQYF
j_call: TRBJ1-1; d_call: -; clone_size: -; v_call: TRBV28; cdr3_nt: TGTGCCAGCAGTTTTCCCGGGACGGGGGGGACTGAAGCTTTCTTT; cdr3_aa: CASSFPGTGGTEAFF
j_call: TRBJ1-4; d_call: -; clone_size: -; v_call: TRBV27; cdr3_nt: TGTGCCAGCAGTTTTCACACCGGGGGAGAAAAACTGTTTTTT; cdr3_aa: CASSFHTGGEKLFF
j_call: TRBJ2-1; d_call: TRBD1; clone_size: -; v_call: TRBV13; cdr3_nt: TGTGCCAGCAGCTTCAGGGGGAACAATGAGCAGTTCTTC; cdr3_aa: CASSFRGNNEQFF
j_call: TRBJ2-7; d_call: TRBD2; clone_size: -; v_call: TRBV5-6; cdr3_nt: TGTGCCAGCAGCTTGGGCGGGAGTCAGTACGAGCAGTACTTC; cdr3_aa: CASSLGGSQYEQYF
j_call: TRBJ1-2; d_call: TRBD1; clone_size: -; v_call: TRBV4-3; cdr3_nt: TGCGCCAGCAGCCAAGGACAGGGGGATGGCTATGGCTACACCTTC; cdr3_aa: CASSQGQGDGYGYTF
j_call: TRBJ2-7; d_call: TRBD2; clone_size: -; v_call: TRBV27; cdr3_nt: TGTGCCAGCAGTTTACTAGCGGGAGGGAACGAGCAGTACTTC; cdr3_aa: CASSLLAGGNEQYF
j_call: TRBJ2-3; d_call: TRBD2; clone_size: -; v_call: TRBV27; cdr3_nt: TGTGCCAGCAGGCCGGGACTAATAGATACGCAGTATTTT; cdr3_aa: CASRPGLIDTQYF
j_call: TRBJ2-1; d_call: TRBD2; clone_size: -; v_call: TRBV4-1; cdr3_nt: TGCGCCAGCAGCCAAGAGGGACTAGCGGACCGAGGGGAGCAGTTCTTC; cdr3_aa: CASSQEGLADRGEQFF
j_call: TRBJ2-1; d_call: TRBD1; clone_size: -; v_call: TRBV30; cdr3_nt: TGTGCCTGGAGTGCCCCGGGACAGGGTTGGGATGAGCAGTTCTTC; cdr3_aa: CAWSAPGQGWDEQFF
j_call: TRBJ2-1; d_call: -; clone_size: -; v_call: TRBV7-3; cdr3_nt: TGTGCCAGCAGCCCCACTAGCTCCTACAATGAGCAGTTCTTC; cdr3_aa: CASSPTSSYNEQFF
j_call: TRBJ2-1; d_call: -; clone_size: -; v_call: TRBV11-2; cdr3_nt: TGTGCCAGCAGCTTAGGTGGAGGGAGAAGGGGCAATGAGCAGTTCTTC; cdr3_aa: CASSLGGGRRGNEQFF
j_call: TRBJ1-1; d_call: -; clone_size: -; v_call: TRBV7-9; cdr3_nt: TGTGCCAGCAGCTTTAGCCCGGGGTCCGCTGAAGCTTTCTTT; cdr3_aa: CASSFSPGSAEAFF
j_call: TRBJ1-1; d_call: -; clone_size: -; v_call: TRBV6-1; cdr3_nt: TGTGCCAGCAGCCTCATGGGACAGAACACTGAAGCTTTCTTT; cdr3_aa: CASSLMGQNTEAFF
j_call: TRBJ2-7; d_call: -; clone_size: few; v_call: TRBV7-6; cdr3_nt: TGTGCCAGCAGCCAGAGTCAGGACGAGCAGTACTTC; cdr3_aa: CASSQSQDEQYF
j_call: TRBJ2-3; d_call: -; clone_size: -; v_call: TRBV2; cdr3_nt: TGTGCCAGCAGTGGTCAGGGGGGCCACACAGATACGCAGTATTTT; cdr3_aa: CASSGQGGHTDTQYF
j_call: TRBJ1-1; d_call: -; clone_size: -; v_call: TRBV10-3; cdr3_nt: TGTGCCATCACTGCGAGCGGGGTCACTGAAGCTTTCTTT; cdr3_aa: CAITASGVTEAFF
j_call: TRBJ1-2; d_call: TRBD1; clone_size: -; v_call: TRBV2; cdr3_nt: TGTGCCACAGTACCGGGACAGGGGGATAACTATGGCTACACCTTC; cdr3_aa: CATVPGQGDNYGYTF
j_call: TRBJ2-1; d_call: -; clone_size: -; v_call: TRBV7-9; cdr3_nt: TGTGCCAGCAGCCCCCTAGCGCCCAGCTCCTACAATGAGCAGTTCTTC; cdr3_aa: CASSPLAPSSYNEQFF
j_call: TRBJ2-7; d_call: -; clone_size: -; v_call: TRBV7-9; cdr3_nt: TGTGCCAGCAGCTTCGGGGAGCCAGGCTACGAGCAGTACTTC; cdr3_aa: CASSFGEPGYEQYF
j_call: TRBJ1-3; d_call: -; clone_size: -; v_call: TRBV5-8; cdr3_nt: TGTGCCAGCAGCTTGCGGGGTAGTGGAAACACCATATATTTT; cdr3_aa: CASSLRGSGNTIYF
j_call: TRBJ2-7; d_call: -; clone_size: -; v_call: TRBV7-9; cdr3_nt: TGTGCCAGCAGCCCCAGAGGATACGAGCAGTACTTC; cdr3_aa: CASSPRGYEQYF
j_call: TRBJ2-1; d_call: -; clone_size: -; v_call: TRBV7-3; cdr3_nt: TGTGCCAGCAGCCCGGGACAAGTCCACAATGAGCAGTTCTTC; cdr3_aa: CASSPGQVHNEQFF
j_call: TRBJ1-5; d_call: -; clone_size: -; v_call: TRBV6-4; cdr3_nt: TGTGCCAGCAGTGAGAACGGTGCGAATCAGCCCCAGCATTTT; cdr3_aa: CASSENGANQPQHF
j_call: TRBJ2-1; d_call: -; clone_size: -; v_call: TRBV6-6; cdr3_nt: TGTGCCAGCAGTTTACAGGTCAATGAGCAGTTCTTC; cdr3_aa: CASSLQVNEQFF
j_call: TRBJ2-1; d_call: TRBD1; clone_size: -; v_call: TRBV6-5; cdr3_nt: TGTGCCAGCAGGACGACAGGGGGCGCGGGTGAGCAGTTCTTC; cdr3_aa: CASRTTGGAGEQFF
j_call: TRBJ1-1; d_call: -; clone_size: -; v_call: TRBV5-6; cdr3_nt: TGTGCCAGCAACTTGGGAGGAAACACTGAAGCTTTCTTT; cdr3_aa: CASNLGGNTEAFF
j_call: TRBJ1-2; d_call: -; clone_size: -; v_call: TRBV19; cdr3_nt: TGTGCCAGTAGTATACCCACGTCCGGGGGGATTGATGGCTACACCTTC; cdr3_aa: CASSIPTSGGIDGYTF
j_call: TRBJ2-7; d_call: -; clone_size: -; v_call: TRBV13; cdr3_nt: TGTGCCAGCAGCTTAGGCCACTCGGGAAATATCGACGAGCAGTACTTC; cdr3_aa: CASSLGHSGNIDEQYF
j_call: TRBJ2-7; d_call: -; clone_size: -; v_call: TRBV20-1; cdr3_nt: TGCAGTGCCTATCCCTACGAGCAGTACTTC; cdr3_aa: CSAYPYEQYF
j_call: TRBJ2-7; d_call: -; clone_size: -; v_call: TRBV9; cdr3_nt: TGTGCCAGCAGCATTCGACAGTTTTCCTACGAGCAGTACTTC; cdr3_aa: CASSIRQFSYEQYF
j_call: TRBJ2-7; d_call: TRBD1; clone_size: -; v_call: TRBV6-5; cdr3_nt: TGTGCCAGCAGCCGTCCGACAGGGGACGGCCACGAGCAGTACTTC; cdr3_aa: CASSRPTGDGHEQYF
j_call: TRBJ2-7; d_call: -; clone_size: once; v_call: TRBV27; cdr3_nt: TGTGCCAGCAGTTCCTCCCCAGGGACCTACGAGCAGTACTTC; cdr3_aa: CASSSSPGTYEQYF
j_call: TRBJ2-1; d_call: TRBD2; clone_size: -; v_call: TRBV30; cdr3_nt: TGTGCCTGGACTACGGGACTAGCCGGCAATGAGCAGTTCTTC; cdr3_aa: CAWTTGLAGNEQFF
j_call: TRBJ1-4; d_call: -; clone_size: once; v_call: TRBV25-1; cdr3_nt: TGTGCCAGCAGTGGAGGGAATGAAAAACTGTTTTTT; cdr3_aa: CASSGGNEKLFF
j_call: TRBJ1-3; d_call: -; clone_size: -; v_call: TRBV6-6; cdr3_nt: TGTGCCAGCAGCGCGGGCGTGGGAAACACCATATATTTT; cdr3_aa: CASSAGVGNTIYF
j_call: TRBJ2-1; d_call: -; clone_size: -; v_call: TRBV7-8; cdr3_nt: TGTGCCAGCAGCTCCAACCTACAGGACGGTGAGCAGTTCTTC; cdr3_aa: CASSSNLQDGEQFF
j_call: TRBJ2-3; d_call: -; clone_size: -; v_call: TRBV11-3; cdr3_nt: TGTGCCAGCAGCTTAGTAGCCCCAGGGGCGATCACAGATACGCAGTATTTT; cdr3_aa: CASSLVAPGAITDTQYF